These 24 T cell receptor beta chains came from one sample sequenced in a study of T cells in Graves' hyperthyroidism and ophthalmopathy. Regions amplified from RNA transcripts were the TCR beta CDR3 regions. First-round RT-PCR targeting the TCR CDR3 was performed with the HTBI primer set. TCRdb analysed the multiplex PCR reads with MiXCR anew, one entry per CDR3 protein. The sample lists over 500,000 distinct CDR3 sequences; 15% to 20% were seen once. The sequenced sample consisted of blood. All receptors derive from a woman between 25 and 40 years old with Graves' ophthalmopathy.

The chain employs TRBV2 and TRBJ1-2, with TRBD1 identical over 7 bases. Germline V gene data show CDR1 as SNHLY and CDR2 as FYNNEI. Trimming cost V 3 bases and J 7 bases; bases outside gene matches: 8. This CDR3 spans 14 amino acids. CDR3 DNA: TGTGCCAGCAGTGAGGTGACAGGGCGGTTTGGCTACACCTTC. Translation gives CASSEVTGRFGYTF.

This clonotype has at least ten counts. This chain uses TRBV5-1 with TRBJ1-5; D call uncertain. Germline V gene data show CDR1 as SGHRS and CDR2 as YFSETQ. The V gene lost 0 bases and the J gene lost 9 bases, with 13 bases spanning the gap. The CDR3 runs 14 residues. Here the CDR3 reads CASSLEPGQRPQHF. The CDR3 nucleotides are TGCGCCAGCAGCTTGGAACCGGGTCAGAGGCCCCAGCATTTT.

This clonotype was detected many times. The chain uses TRBV27 and TRBJ1-5, with TRBD1 identical over 7 bases. The germline V gene has CDR1 MNHEY and CDR2 SMNVEV (reference sequence). V was pared by 6 bases and J by 3 bases, with 5 bases of the junction left unmatched. This CDR3 has 14 amino acids. The CDR3 region has the DNA TGTGCCAGCAGCTCGGACAGGCTCAATCAGCCCCAGCATTTT. It translates to CASSSDRLNQPQHF.

Here the CDR3 DNA reads TGTGCCAGCACCTTGGGTATGTTGGGACTAGCGGGAGAAGATACGCAGTATTTT. As protein: CASTLGMLGLAGEDTQYF. This chain links TRBV28 with TRBJ2-3; TRBD2 agrees at 14 bases. V lost 7 bases to trimming and J lost 5 bases; unmatched junction nucleotides: 14. CDR3 length: 18 amino acids. Germline V gives CDR1 MDHEN, CDR2 SYDVKM.

This clonotype showed up just a few times. This chain connects TRBV28 to TRBJ1-5, with a tentative D call TRBD1 (6 bases). Per germline, CDR1 MDHEN and CDR2 SYDVKM. This CDR3 is built from 15 residues. Trimming cost V 2 bases and J 6 bases, with 14 bases left between them. The CDR3 DNA is TGTGCCAGCAGTTTAGGGGGCGCGTTGGTTCAGCCCCAGCATTTT. It specifies CASSLGGALVQPQHF.

Comments on this clonotype: With a much larger clone just one base away, this may be a read error. The CDR3 protein is CASSAGQSTDTQYF. The CDR3 DNA sequence: TGTGCCAGCAGCGCGGGACAGAGCACAGATACGCAGTATTTT. This chain joins TRBV11-1 and TRBJ2-3; D might be TRBD1 (7 bases). The length of the CDR3 is 14 residues. The germline CDR1 and CDR2 sequences are SGHAT and FQDESV (reference sequence). V was cut by 5 bases and J by 0 bases, with 9 bases left in between.

The table lists this clonotype with many counts. V and J are TRBV20-1 and TRBJ2-5; D uncertain. The germline V gene encodes CDR1 DFQATT and CDR2 SNEGSKA (reference sequence). Trimming cost V 6 bases and J 2 bases, with 4 bases left between them. This CDR3 comprises 10 residues. CDR3 loop: CSAAQETQYF. The CDR3 DNA reads TGCAGTGCCGCTCAAGAGACCCAGTACTTC.

This clonotype was found a few times. The chain carries TRBV4-2 and TRBJ2-5, with 7 nucleotides matching TRBD2. This CDR3 comprises 14 residues. V shed 5 bases, J shed 0 bases, and the junction held 3 bases outside the gene matches. Germline values: CDR1 LGHNA, CDR2 YNFKEQ. CDR3 sequence: CASSAREYQETQYF. The CDR3 nucleotides are TGTGCCAGCAGCGCGCGGGAGTACCAAGAGACCCAGTACTTC.

This CDR3 reads CASSQEGVQTVAEGEAFF. The CDR3 DNA is TGCGCCAGCAGCCAAGAAGGCGTACAAACGGTCGCCGAGGGGGAAGCTTTCTTT. The chain is built from TRBV4-1 and TRBJ1-1; D perhaps matches TRBD1 (5 bases). The germline CDR1 and CDR2 sequences are MGHRA and YSYEKL. The CDR3 covers 18 residues. V lost 0 bases to trimming and J lost 8 bases, with 25 bases between them.

This clonotype was observed many times. The V call is TRBV12-5, the J call TRBJ2-2, with D possibly matching TRBD1 (6 bases). Trimming cost V 5 bases and J 0 bases, with 13 bases left between them. From germline, CDR1 is LGHNT and CDR2 FRNRAP. This CDR3 region has 16 residues. The CDR3 reads CASGTGTASNTGELFF. CDR3 sequence (DNA): TGTGCTAGTGGTACAGGGACCGCCTCGAACACCGGGGAGCTGTTTTTT.

This clonotype was seen ten or more times. The chain uses TRBV2 and TRBJ2-1; unclear D gene. V was trimmed by 2 bases and J by 0 bases, leaving 11 bases between them. CDR1 and CDR2 (germline): SNHLY, FYNNEI. CDR3 length: 16 residues. The DNA of the CDR3 is TGTGCCAGCAGTGAAAACGCTTTGAGCTCCTACAATGAGCAGTTCTTC. Residues: CASSENALSSYNEQFF.

There are a few counts of this clonotype. J is TRBJ2-2 and V is TRBV28; 12 bases are shared with TRBD1. This CDR3 is built from 15 residues. Losses at the gene ends were 10 bases for V and 4 bases for J; bases not matched to a gene: 7. Germline loops: CDR1 MDHEN, CDR2 SYDVKM. CDR3 amino acids: CAIGLGQGATGELFF. CDR3 nucleotides: TGTGCCATCGGTTTGGGACAGGGGGCCACCGGGGAGCTGTTTTTT.

Remarks on this clonotype: A much larger clone lies a single base off, so this may be a read error. The V gene is TRBV11-2, the J gene TRBJ2-1, with a tentative D call TRBD2 (5 bases). The germline V gene has CDR1 SGHAT and CDR2 FQNNGV. There are 14 residues in the CDR3. The ends were cut back, 6 bases at V and 5 bases at J, with 14 bases in the middle. CDR3 residues: CASSFRGIDNEQFF. In nucleotides, the CDR3 is TGTGCCAGCAGTTTTCGGGGAATCGACAATGAGCAGTTCTTC.

This clonotype was detected ten times or more. This chain links TRBV20-1 with TRBJ2-3; D perhaps matches TRBD2 (5 bases). The CDR3 covers 15 residues. The V and J ends lost 6 bases and 0 bases respectively, with 16 bases between them. The V gene's germline CDR1 is DFQATT and CDR2 SNEGSKA (reference sequence). Here the CDR3 DNA reads TGCAGTGCCCAAAAAGGTAGCGAGAGCACAGATACGCAGTATTTT. Translating gives CSAQKGSESTDTQYF.

The genes are TRBV6-1 and TRBJ1-5; 7 bases fit TRBD1. The CDR3 has 13 amino acids. The germline V gene encodes CDR1 MNHNS and CDR2 SASEGT. V shed 5 bases, J shed 6 bases, and the junction held 4 bases outside the gene matches. The CDR3 bases are TGTGCCAGCAGTCCAGACAGGGTTCAGCCCCAGCATTTT. The encoded protein is CASSPDRVQPQHF.

The table lists this clonotype with a few counts. This sequence joins TRBV3-1 and TRBJ2-2; D perhaps matches TRBD1 (5 bases). Germline V gives CDR1 LGHDT, CDR2 YNNKEL (reference sequence). This CDR3 region has 12 residues. V gave up 0 bases and J gave up 13 bases, with 9 bases separating them. The CDR3 DNA reads TGTGCCAGCAGCCAAGATCAGGACACGCTGTTTTTT. Protein product: CASSQDQDTLFF.

The chain couples TRBV29-1 to TRBJ2-3, with D possibly being TRBD1 or TRBD2 (5 bases each). V was clipped by 1 base and J by 2 bases, with 13 bases between them. The CDR3 contains 15 residues. Looked up from germline, CDR1 is SQVTM and CDR2 is ANQGSEA. The CDR3 sequence is CSVEADGAPTDTQYF. CDR3 nucleotides: TGCAGCGTTGAAGCCGACGGGGCCCCCACAGATACGCAGTATTTT.

At least ten counts were recorded for this clonotype. This rearrangement joins TRBV12-3 or TRBV12-4 to TRBJ1-1, with 8 bases lining up with TRBD1. J gave up 1 base and V 7 bases, and 5 bases lay outside the gene matches. The CDR3 covers 14 residues. The CDR3 nucleotides are TGTGCCAGCACTACGACAGGGGAGAACACTGAAGCTTTCTTT. Protein: CASTTTGENTEAFF.

This clonotype occurred many times. The genes are TRBV20-1 and TRBJ2-7, with 10 bases matching TRBD1. CDR1 is DFQATT and CDR2 is SNEGSKA in the germline V gene (reference sequence). Trimming at V came to 5 bases and at J to 3 bases, leaving 4 bases not matched to a gene. The CDR3 has 13 amino acids. The CDR3 protein is CSALGQGNYEQYF. CDR3 bases: TGCAGTGCTTTGGGACAGGGGAACTACGAGCAGTACTTC.

This clonotype has only a few counts. The chain joins TRBV5-5 to TRBJ1-1; no clear D gene. V dropped 3 bases and J dropped 2 bases, with 11 bases sitting between them. Germline lookup yields CDR1 SGHKS and CDR2 YYEKEE (reference sequence). CDR3 length: 14 amino acids. This chain's CDR3 is CASSSNAGNTEAFF. CDR3 sequence (DNA): TGTGCCAGCAGCTCCAACGCGGGAAACACTGAAGCTTTCTTT.

This clonotype was detected ten times or more. The rearrangement joins TRBV5-6 to TRBJ2-7; D perhaps matches TRBD2 (5 bases). CDR1 is SGHDT and CDR2 is YYEEEE in the germline V gene. The CDR3 is 14 amino acids. The V end was cut by 6 bases, the J end by 3 bases, with 16 bases between. The CDR3: CASTSATTLYEQYF. DNA for the CDR3: TGTGCCAGCACCTCCGCGACTACCCTCTACGAGCAGTACTTC.

The chain is built from TRBV20-1 and TRBJ2-1, with D unclear. V was cut by 4 bases and J by 11 bases, with 15 bases left in between. The CDR3 consists of 12 residues. The V gene's germline CDR1 is DFQATT and CDR2 SNEGSKA (reference sequence). CDR3 nucleotide sequence: TGCAGTGCTACCGGCGGTTCAGTCAAGCAGTTCTTC. It yields the protein CSATGGSVKQFF.

The chain is built from TRBV7-3 and TRBJ2-4, with 9 bases fitting TRBD2. This CDR3 is built from 16 residues. With 1 base clipped from V and 7 bases from J, the junction kept 8 bases outside the gene matches. CDR1 and CDR2 (germline): SGHTA, FQGTGA. CDR3 protein: CASSLMAGGPGNIQYF. The CDR3 region has the DNA TGTGCCAGCAGCTTAATGGCGGGAGGGCCAGGGAACATTCAGTACTTC.

This clonotype was observed many times. J is TRBJ2-1 and V is TRBV20-1; no clear D gene. The V gene's germline CDR1 is DFQATT and CDR2 SNEGSKA (reference sequence). The CDR3 spans 13 residues. Trimming removed 2 bases at V and 5 bases at J, with 10 bases between. CDR3 sequence reads: CSARSPGHNEQFF. CDR3 sequence (DNA): TGCAGTGCTAGATCTCCGGGCCACAATGAGCAGTTCTTC.